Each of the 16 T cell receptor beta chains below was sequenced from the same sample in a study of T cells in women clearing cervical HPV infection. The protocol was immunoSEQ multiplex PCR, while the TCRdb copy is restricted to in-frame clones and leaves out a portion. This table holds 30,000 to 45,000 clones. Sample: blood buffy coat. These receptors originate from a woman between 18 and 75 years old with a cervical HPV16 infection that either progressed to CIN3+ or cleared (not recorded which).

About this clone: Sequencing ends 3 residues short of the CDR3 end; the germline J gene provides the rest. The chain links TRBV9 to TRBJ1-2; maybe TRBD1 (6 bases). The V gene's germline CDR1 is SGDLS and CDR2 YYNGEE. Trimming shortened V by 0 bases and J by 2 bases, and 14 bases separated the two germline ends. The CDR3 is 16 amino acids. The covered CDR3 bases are TGTGCCAGCAGCGTAGATCCAGGGGACGCGAACTATGGC. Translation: CASSVDPGDANYG. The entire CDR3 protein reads CASSVDPGDANYGYTF.

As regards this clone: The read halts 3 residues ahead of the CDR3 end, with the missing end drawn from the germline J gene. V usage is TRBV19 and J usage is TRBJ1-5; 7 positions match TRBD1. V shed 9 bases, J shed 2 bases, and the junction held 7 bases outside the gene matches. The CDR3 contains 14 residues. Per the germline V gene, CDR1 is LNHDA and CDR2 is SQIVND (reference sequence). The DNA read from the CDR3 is TGTGCCAGCAGACAGGGTGAAGGCAATCAGCCC. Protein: CASRQGEGNQP. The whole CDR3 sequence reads CASRQGEGNQPQHF.

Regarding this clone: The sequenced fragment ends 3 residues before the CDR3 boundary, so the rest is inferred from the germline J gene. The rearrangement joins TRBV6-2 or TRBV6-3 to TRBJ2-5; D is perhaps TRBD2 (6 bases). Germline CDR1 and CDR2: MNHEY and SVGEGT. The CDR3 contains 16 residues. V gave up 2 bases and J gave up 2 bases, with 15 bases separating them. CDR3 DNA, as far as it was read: TGTGCCAGCAGTTACGATCTGGCGGGAACTCAAGAGACC. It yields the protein CASSYDLAGTQET. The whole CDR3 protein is CASSYDLAGTQETQYF.

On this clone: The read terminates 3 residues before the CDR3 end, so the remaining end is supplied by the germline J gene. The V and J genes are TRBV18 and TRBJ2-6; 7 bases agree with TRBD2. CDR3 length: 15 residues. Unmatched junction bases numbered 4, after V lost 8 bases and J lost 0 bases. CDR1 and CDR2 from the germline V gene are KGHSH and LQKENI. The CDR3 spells CASHGEGSGANVLTF. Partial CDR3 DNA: TGTGCCAGCCACGGGGAGGGCTCTGGGGCCAACGTC. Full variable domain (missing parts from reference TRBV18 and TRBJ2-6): NAGVMQNPRHLVRRRGQEARLRCSPMKGHSHVYWYRQLPEEGLKFMVYLQKENIIDESGMPKERFSAEFPKEGPSILRIQQVVRGDSAAYFCASHGEGSGANVLTFGAGSRLTVL.

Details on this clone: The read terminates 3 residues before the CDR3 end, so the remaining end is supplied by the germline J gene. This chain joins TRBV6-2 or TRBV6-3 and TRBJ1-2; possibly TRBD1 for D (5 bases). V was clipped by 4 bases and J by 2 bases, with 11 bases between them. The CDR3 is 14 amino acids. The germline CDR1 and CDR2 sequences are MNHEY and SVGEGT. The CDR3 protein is CASSWGRENYGYTF. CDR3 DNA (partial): TGTGCCAGCAGTTGGGGCAGGGAGAACTATGGC.

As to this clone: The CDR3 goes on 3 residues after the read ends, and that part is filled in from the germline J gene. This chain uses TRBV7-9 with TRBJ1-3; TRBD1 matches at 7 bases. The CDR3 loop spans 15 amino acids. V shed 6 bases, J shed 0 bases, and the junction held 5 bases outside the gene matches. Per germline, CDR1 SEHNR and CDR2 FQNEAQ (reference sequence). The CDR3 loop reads CASSKDRVSGNTIYF. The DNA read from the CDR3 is TGTGCCAGCAGTAAAGACAGGGTCTCTGGAAACACC.

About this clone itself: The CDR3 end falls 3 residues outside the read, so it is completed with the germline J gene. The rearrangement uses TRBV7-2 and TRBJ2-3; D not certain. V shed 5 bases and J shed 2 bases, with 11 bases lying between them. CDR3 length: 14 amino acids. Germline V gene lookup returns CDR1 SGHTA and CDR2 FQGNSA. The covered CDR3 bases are TGTGCCAGCAGCCAAGGGCGAGACACAGATACG. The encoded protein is CASSQGRDTDT. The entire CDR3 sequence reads CASSQGRDTDTQYF.

CDR3 protein: CASSTKGDTQYF. The DNA read from the CDR3 is TGTGCCAGCAGCACTAAGGGGGATACG. The chain links TRBV11-2 to TRBJ2-3; tentatively, D is TRBD1 (5 bases). The CDR3 is cut off 3 residues early in the read; its end comes from the germline J gene. Trimming took 5 bases from V and 6 from J, leaving 9 bases between them. Germline V CDR1 and CDR2: SGHAT, FQNNGV. The CDR3 contains 12 residues.

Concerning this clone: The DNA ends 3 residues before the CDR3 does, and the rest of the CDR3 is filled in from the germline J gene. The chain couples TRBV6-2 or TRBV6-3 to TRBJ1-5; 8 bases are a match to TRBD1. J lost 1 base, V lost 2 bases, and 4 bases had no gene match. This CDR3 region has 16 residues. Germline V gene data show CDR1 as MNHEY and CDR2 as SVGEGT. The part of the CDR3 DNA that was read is TGTGCCAGCAGTTACACAGGGGGATTGAGCAATCAGCCC. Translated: CASSYTGGLSNQP. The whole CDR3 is CASSYTGGLSNQPQHF.

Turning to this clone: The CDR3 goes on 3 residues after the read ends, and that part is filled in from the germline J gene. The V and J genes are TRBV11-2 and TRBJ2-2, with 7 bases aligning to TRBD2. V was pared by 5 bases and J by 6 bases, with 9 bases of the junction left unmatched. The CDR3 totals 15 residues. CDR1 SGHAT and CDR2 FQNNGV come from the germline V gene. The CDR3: CASSPLAGSSGELFF. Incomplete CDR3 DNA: TGTGCCAGCAGCCCATTAGCGGGTTCGTCCGGGGAG.

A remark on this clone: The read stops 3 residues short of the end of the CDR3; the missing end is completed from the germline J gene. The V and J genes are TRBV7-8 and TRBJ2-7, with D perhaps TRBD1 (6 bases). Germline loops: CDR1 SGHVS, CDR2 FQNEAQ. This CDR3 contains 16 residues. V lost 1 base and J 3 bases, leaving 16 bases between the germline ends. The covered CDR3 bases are TGTGCCAGCAGCTTAGGAAACAGGGTGATGGTCTACGAG. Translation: CASSLGNRVMVYE. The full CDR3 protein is CASSLGNRVMVYEQYF.

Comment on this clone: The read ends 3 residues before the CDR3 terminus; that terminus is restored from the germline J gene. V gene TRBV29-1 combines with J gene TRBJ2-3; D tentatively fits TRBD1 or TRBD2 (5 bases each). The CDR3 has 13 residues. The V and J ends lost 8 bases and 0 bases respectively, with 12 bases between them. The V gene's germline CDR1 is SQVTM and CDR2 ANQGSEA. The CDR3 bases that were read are TGCAGCTCTAGAGGGGTTAGCACAGATACG. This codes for CSSRGVSTDT. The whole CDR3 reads CSSRGVSTDTQYF.

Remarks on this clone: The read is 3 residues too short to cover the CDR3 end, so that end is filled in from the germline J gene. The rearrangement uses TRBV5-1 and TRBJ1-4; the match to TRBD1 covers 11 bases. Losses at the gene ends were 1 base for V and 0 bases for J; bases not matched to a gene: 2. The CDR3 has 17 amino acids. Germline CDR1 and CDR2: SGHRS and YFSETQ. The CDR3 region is CASSLRGQGATNEKLFF. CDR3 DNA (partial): TGCGCCAGCAGCTTGAGGGGACAGGGGGCAACTAATGAAAAA. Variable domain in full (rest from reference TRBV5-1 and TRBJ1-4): KAGVTQTPRYLIKTRGQQVTLSCSPISGHRSVSWYQQTPGQGLQFLFEYFSETQRNKGNFPGRFSGRQFSNSRSEMNVSTLELGDSALYLCASSLRGQGATNEKLFFGSGTQLSVL.

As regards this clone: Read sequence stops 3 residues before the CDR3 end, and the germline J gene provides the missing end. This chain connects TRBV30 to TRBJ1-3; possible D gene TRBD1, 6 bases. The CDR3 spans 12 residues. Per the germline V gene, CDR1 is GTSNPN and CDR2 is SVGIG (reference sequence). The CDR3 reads CAWSDVLGGIYF. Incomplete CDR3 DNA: TGTGCCTGGAGTGATGTACTAGGGGGA.

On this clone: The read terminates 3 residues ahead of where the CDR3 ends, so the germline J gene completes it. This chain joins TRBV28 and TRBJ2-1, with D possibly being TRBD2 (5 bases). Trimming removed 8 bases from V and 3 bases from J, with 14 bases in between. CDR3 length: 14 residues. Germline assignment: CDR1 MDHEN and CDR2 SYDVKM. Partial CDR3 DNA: TGTGCCAGCCGCCGAAGCGGACTCTACAATGAG. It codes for CASRRSGLYNE. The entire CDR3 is CASRRSGLYNEQFF. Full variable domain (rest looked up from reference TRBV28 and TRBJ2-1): DVKVTQSSRYLVKRTGEKVFLECVQDMDHENMFWYRQDPGLGLRLIYFSYDVKMKEKGDIPEGYSVSREKKERFSLILESASTNQTSMYLCASRRSGLYNEQFFGPGTRLTVL.

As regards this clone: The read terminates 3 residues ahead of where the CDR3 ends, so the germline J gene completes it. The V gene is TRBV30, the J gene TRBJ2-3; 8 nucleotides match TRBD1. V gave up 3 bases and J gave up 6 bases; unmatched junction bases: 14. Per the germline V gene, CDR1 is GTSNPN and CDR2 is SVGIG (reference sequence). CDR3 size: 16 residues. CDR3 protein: CAWSPGQGGYSDTQYF. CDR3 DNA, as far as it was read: TGTGCCTGGAGCCCTGGACAGGGAGGTTATTCGGATACG.